This is a list of T cell receptor beta chains from one sample in a study of OX40 agonist ivuxolimab in advanced cancers. Assay used: immunoSEQ multiplex PCR; TCRdb lists only in-frame clones, some missing. The sample carries more than 65,000 clones, around 85% recorded once. The source was CD4+ or CD8+ T cells sorted from blood, collected in a trial of the OX40 agonist ivuxolimab. The receptors shown here come from an adult with an advanced solid tumor such as melanoma, head and neck, liver or kidney cancer. CDR3s include the opening cysteine and the closing phenylalanine or tryptophan. Each record gives: CDR3 protein, CDR3 DNA, clone size, D gene, V gene, J gene. A D gene is named only where the DNA matches it firmly. The size field is filled for only some rows; it gives once, few, many or a size class.

CDR3 protein: CASSIVSNTGELFF
CDR3 DNA: TGTGCCAGTAGTATTGTCTCTAACACCGGGGAGCTGTTTTTT
clone size: few
D gene: -
V gene: TRBV19
J gene: TRBJ2-2

CDR3 protein: CASSQQAAEQYF
CDR3 DNA: TGTGCCAGCTCTCAACAGGCGGCCGAGCAGTACTTC
clone size: few
D gene: -
V gene: TRBV18
J gene: TRBJ2-7

CDR3 protein: CASSEATYAYEQYF
CDR3 DNA: TGTGCCAGCAGTGAAGCAACCTATGCCTACGAGCAGTACTTC
clone size: -
D gene: -
V gene: TRBV2
J gene: TRBJ2-7

CDR3 protein: CASSLEPGRQGYTF
CDR3 DNA: TGCGCCAGCAGCTTGGAGCCAGGGCGACAGGGCTACACCTTC
clone size: -
D gene: -
V gene: TRBV5-1
J gene: TRBJ1-2

CDR3 protein: CASSQDLMTGTGANEQYF
CDR3 DNA: TGCGCCAGCAGCCAAGATCTGATGACCGGGACAGGGGCGAACGAGCAGTACTTC
clone size: once
D gene: TRBD1
V gene: TRBV4-1
J gene: TRBJ2-7

CDR3 protein: CASSLQMRANTEAFF
CDR3 DNA: TGTGCCAGCAGCTTACAAATGAGGGCGAACACTGAAGCTTTCTTT
clone size: -
D gene: -
V gene: TRBV7-2
J gene: TRBJ1-1

CDR3 protein: CASSESRPSGANVLTF
CDR3 DNA: TGTGCCAGCAGTGAGTCGCGGCCCTCTGGGGCCAACGTCCTGACTTTC
clone size: -
D gene: -
V gene: TRBV25-1
J gene: TRBJ2-6

CDR3 protein: CASSIVPSGYYEQYF
CDR3 DNA: TGTGCCAGTAGTATAGTTCCTAGCGGCTACTACGAGCAGTACTTC
clone size: -
D gene: TRBD2
V gene: TRBV19
J gene: TRBJ2-7

CDR3 protein: CASSPQELLYGYTF
CDR3 DNA: TGCGCCAGCAGCCCACAGGAGCTCCTCTATGGCTACACCTTC
clone size: -
D gene: -
V gene: TRBV5-1
J gene: TRBJ1-2

CDR3 protein: CASSPRDREQPQHF
CDR3 DNA: TGTGCCAGCAGCCCACGGGACAGGGAACAGCCCCAGCATTTT
clone size: -
D gene: TRBD1
V gene: TRBV5-5
J gene: TRBJ1-5

CDR3 protein: CASSPLSSNQPQHF
CDR3 DNA: TGTGCCAGCAGCCCCCTGAGTAGCAATCAGCCCCAGCATTTT
clone size: -
D gene: -
V gene: TRBV6-5
J gene: TRBJ1-5

CDR3 protein: CASSQDRVRNSPLHF
CDR3 DNA: TGCGCCAGCAGCCAAGACAGGGTTCGGAATTCACCCCTCCACTTT
clone size: -
D gene: -
V gene: TRBV4-1
J gene: TRBJ1-6

CDR3 protein: CASSRDQGASYEQYF
CDR3 DNA: TGTGCCAGCAGTCGCGACCAGGGAGCTTCCTACGAGCAGTACTTC
clone size: few
D gene: -
V gene: TRBV6-8
J gene: TRBJ2-7

CDR3 protein: CASRTGQGPNTEAFF
CDR3 DNA: TGTGCCAGTAGGACCGGACAGGGCCCTAACACTGAAGCTTTCTTT
clone size: few
D gene: TRBD1
V gene: TRBV19
J gene: TRBJ1-1

CDR3 protein: CASGQVYGYTF
CDR3 DNA: TGTGCCAGCGGGCAGGTATACGGCTACACCTTC
clone size: -
D gene: -
V gene: TRBV6-1
J gene: TRBJ1-2

CDR3 protein: CASSLAFGQETQYF
CDR3 DNA: TGTGCCAGCAGCTTGGCCTTCGGGCAAGAGACCCAGTACTTC
clone size: -
D gene: -
V gene: TRBV5-6
J gene: TRBJ2-5

CDR3 protein: CASTPDRNQPQHF
CDR3 DNA: TGTGCCAGCACGCCAGATCGCAATCAGCCCCAGCATTTT
clone size: -
D gene: -
V gene: TRBV2
J gene: TRBJ1-5

CDR3 protein: CASSRTLGGRETDTQYF
CDR3 DNA: TGTGCCAGCAGCCGTACCCTAGGCGGGAGGGAGACAGATACGCAGTATTTT
clone size: -
D gene: TRBD2
V gene: TRBV7-3
J gene: TRBJ2-3

CDR3 protein: CAGTDRGNYGYTF
CDR3 DNA: TGTGCCGGGACAGACAGAGGTAACTATGGCTACACCTTC
clone size: -
D gene: TRBD1
V gene: TRBV28
J gene: TRBJ1-2

CDR3 protein: CASSPEGTGVGEKLFF
CDR3 DNA: TGTGCCAGCAGTCCAGAAGGGACAGGGGTCGGGGAAAAACTGTTTTTT
clone size: -
D gene: TRBD1
V gene: TRBV27
J gene: TRBJ1-4

CDR3 protein: CASSLTWGARDQPQHF
CDR3 DNA: TGTGCCAGCAGCCTGACGTGGGGGGCGCGGGATCAGCCCCAGCATTTT
clone size: -
D gene: -
V gene: TRBV7-2
J gene: TRBJ1-5

CDR3 protein: CASSNSRAEVNTEAFF
CDR3 DNA: TGTGCCAGCAGCAACTCCAGGGCTGAGGTGAACACTGAAGCTTTCTTT
clone size: few
D gene: -
V gene: TRBV21-1
J gene: TRBJ1-1

CDR3 protein: CASSPGQEYEQYF
CDR3 DNA: TGTGCCAGCTCACCAGGACAGGAGTACGAGCAGTACTTC
clone size: -
D gene: TRBD1
V gene: TRBV18
J gene: TRBJ2-7

CDR3 protein: CASSLQADEKLFF
CDR3 DNA: TGTGCCAGCAGTTTGCAGGCGGATGAAAAACTGTTTTTT
clone size: -
D gene: -
V gene: TRBV6-1
J gene: TRBJ1-4

CDR3 protein: CASSEATGGIGGQYF
CDR3 DNA: TGTGCCAGCAGTGAAGCGACAGGGGGCATTGGTGGGCAGTACTTC
clone size: -
D gene: TRBD1
V gene: TRBV6-1
J gene: TRBJ2-7

CDR3 protein: CASSSPGTGRVNYGYTF
CDR3 DNA: TGTGCCAGCAGCTCACCCGGGACAGGGAGAGTTAACTATGGCTACACCTTC
clone size: -
D gene: TRBD1
V gene: TRBV5-4
J gene: TRBJ1-2

CDR3 protein: CASSSWDKTYEQYF
CDR3 DNA: TGTGCCAGCAGTTCATGGGACAAAACCTACGAGCAGTACTTC
clone size: -
D gene: -
V gene: TRBV27
J gene: TRBJ2-7

CDR3 protein: CASSQDVGQDNSPLHF
CDR3 DNA: TGTGCCAGCAGTCAAGACGTGGGACAGGATAATTCACCCCTCCACTTT
clone size: -
D gene: TRBD1
V gene: TRBV6-1
J gene: TRBJ1-6

CDR3 protein: CASSLRGASSYEQYF
CDR3 DNA: TGTGCCAGCAGCTTAAGGGGGGCCAGCTCCTACGAGCAGTACTTC
clone size: -
D gene: -
V gene: TRBV11-2
J gene: TRBJ2-7

CDR3 protein: CASSFSGNTEAFF
CDR3 DNA: TGTGCCAGCAGCTTCAGCGGGAACACTGAAGCTTTCTTT
clone size: -
D gene: -
V gene: TRBV7-9
J gene: TRBJ1-1

CDR3 protein: CASSWAGGPNEKLFF
CDR3 DNA: TGTGCCAGCAGCTGGGCGGGGGGACCTAATGAAAAACTGTTTTTT
clone size: -
D gene: -
V gene: TRBV11-3
J gene: TRBJ1-4

CDR3 protein: CAWGFGIQETQYF
CDR3 DNA: TGTGCCTGGGGGTTTGGGATTCAAGAGACCCAGTACTTC
clone size: -
D gene: -
V gene: TRBV30
J gene: TRBJ2-5

CDR3 protein: CASSLLWGGGNSPLHF
CDR3 DNA: TGTGCCAGCAGTTTGTTGTGGGGAGGGGGGAATTCACCCCTCCACTTT
clone size: few
D gene: -
V gene: TRBV28
J gene: TRBJ1-6

CDR3 protein: CASRLEERIYNEQFF
CDR3 DNA: TGTGCCAGCAGACTCGAGGAGCGGATTTACAATGAGCAGTTCTTC
clone size: -
D gene: -
V gene: TRBV27
J gene: TRBJ2-1

CDR3 protein: CASSPSANPAYGYTF
CDR3 DNA: TGTGCCAGCAGCCCATCGGCCAACCCGGCGTATGGCTACACCTTC
clone size: once
D gene: -
V gene: TRBV7-6
J gene: TRBJ1-2